Listed below are T cell receptor beta chains from one sample, sequenced in a study of cytomegalovirus exposure and HLA in healthy donors. TCRdb keeps only in-frame clones here, not all; method: immunoSEQ multiplex PCR. The sample lists 110,000 to 150,000 clones, roughly 70% occurring once. The source material was PBMCs. These receptors were taken from a woman aged 60-75 years in good health and CMV-seropositive. CDR3s include the opening cysteine and the closing phenylalanine or tryptophan. For some rows the clone size is stated as once, few or many, or as a class when expanded; others skip it.

clone size	V gene	CDR3 length	CDR3 protein
-	TRBV2	13	CASSYRPDTEAFF
-	TRBV9	17	CASSVRPEGANTGELFF
-	TRBV19	16	CASSHRLEGGNQPQHF
-	TRBV9	14	CASSVGQGLGGYTF
-	TRBV5-6	15	CASSWGQGPYNEQFF
-	TRBV6-1	14	CASTLGGRSYGYTF
-	TRBV28	14	CASSARTGGTEAFF
few	TRBV28	16	CASSSLASGSPDTQYF
-	TRBV5-1	14	CASSDGQGWETQYF
-	TRBV27	13	CASSSPPVGEQFF
-	TRBV5-1	16	CASSLRKGLRGYEQYF
once	TRBV5-1	16	CASSLLSASSYNEQFF
-	TRBV6-5	12	CASSQGLGSYTF
-	TRBV29-1	14	CSAGDRGGRNEQFF
few	TRBV30	17	CAWRRSTSGTFYNEQFF
-	TRBV7-3	12	CASSPFSEPQHF
few	TRBV2	14	CASRPQGFGHGYTF
-	TRBV19	15	CASSITSGRANEQFF
-	TRBV21-1	17	CASSTPGLAGDRDTQYF
few	TRBV10-3	13	CAIREQESYGYTF
-	TRBV28	12	CASRPTSNEQFF
-	TRBV7-7	16	CASSLVVAGGNNEQFF
-	TRBV7-9	15	CASKAAGPMNTEAFF
-	TRBV10-3	15	CAISDPGYSNQPQHF
-	TRBV4-2	15	CASSGLGDGQETQYF
-	TRBV6-1	13	CASRTDSHYGYTF
-	TRBV2	13	CASSGLQGNGYTF
-	TRBV28	15	CASSLPGQTNYGYTF
-	TRBV5-1	14	CASSLVSREGRRFF
-	TRBV7-3	15	CASSLGLAVYNEQFF
-	TRBV5-1	13	CASSLVGTGLAFF
once	TRBV7-2	14	CASSPLRGPYGYTF
once	TRBV27	17	CASSPGTGGRLSEKLFF
-	TRBV4-1	15	CASSQGLAGPYEQYF
-	TRBV9	14	CASSVGDSGNTIYF
-	TRBV6-5	15	CASSYSRVQAYEQYF
once	TRBV18	17	CASSPRGGAGGNQPQHF
-	TRBV5-1	16	CASSLGSTTSGYEQYF
-	TRBV7-9	13	CAGVGQNTEEAFF
once	TRBV2	15	CASRLPTSGKETQYF